One and the same sample provided the 16 T cell receptor beta chains below, sequenced in a study of OX40 agonist ivuxolimab in advanced cancers. This table comes from immunoSEQ multiplex PCR, and its TCRdb copy is limited to in-frame clones, with some not included. The repertoire has just over 20,000 clones, roughly 86% of them found once; the top ten carry 15% to 20%. This sample comprised CD4+ or CD8+ T cells sorted from blood, obtained in a trial of the OX40 agonist ivuxolimab. Receptors originate from an adult with an advanced solid tumor such as melanoma, head and neck, liver or kidney cancer.

The chain is built from TRBV27 and TRBJ1-5, with D tentatively TRBD1 (5 bases). Germline loops: CDR1 MNHEY, CDR2 SMNVEV (reference sequence). The V end lost 2 bases, the J end lost 6 bases, and 11 bases lay between the germline ends. The CDR3 runs to 14 residues. The CDR3 nucleotides are TGTGCCAGCAGTTTACGGGGGTTTGGTCAGCCCCAGCATTTT. Amino acids: CASSLRGFGQPQHF.

This clone was counted between two and nine times. V gene TRBV5-5 combines with J gene TRBJ1-1; 7 bases line up with TRBD1. CDR1 is SGHKS, CDR2 YYEKEE, per germline (reference sequence). The CDR3 contains 14 residues. The trim removed 1 base at V and 4 bases at J, leaving 4 bases unmatched. CDR3 DNA: TGTGCCAGCAGCTTGAGACAGGGAGCCACTGAAGCTTTCTTT. Translating it yields CASSLRQGATEAFF.

The chain couples TRBV5-5 to TRBJ2-3; either TRBD1 or TRBD2 may supply D (5 bases each). Trimming cost V 4 bases and J 3 bases, with 12 bases left between them. Germline CDR1 and CDR2: SGHKS and YYEKEE (reference sequence). The CDR3 runs 14 residues. CDR3 sequence reads: CASSQGEGTDTQYF. The CDR3 region has the DNA TGTGCCAGCAGCCAGGGCGAGGGAACAGATACGCAGTATTTT.

The chain is built from TRBV5-1 and TRBJ2-2, with 7 positions matching TRBD1. This CDR3 comprises 13 residues. The V and J ends lost 4 bases and 6 bases, in that order; junction bases with no gene match: 3. CDR1 is SGHRS, CDR2 YFSETQ, per germline. DNA of the CDR3: TGCGCCAGCAGCCCACAGGGGCCCGGGGAGCTGTTTTTT. It is translated as CASSPQGPGELFF. The whole variable domain, remainder taken from reference TRBV5-1 and TRBJ2-2, is KAGVTQTPRYLIKTRGQQVTLSCSPISGHRSVSWYQQTPGQGLQFLFEYFSETQRNKGNFPGRFSGRQFSNSRSEMNVSTLELGDSALYLCASSPQGPGELFFGEGSRLTVL.

The chain couples TRBV7-8 to TRBJ1-1; D is perhaps TRBD1 (5 bases). Trimming stripped 4 bases from V and 4 bases from J, with 16 bases between. This CDR3 has 15 amino acids. CDR1 is SGHVS and CDR2 is FQNEAQ in the germline V gene. Written as DNA, the CDR3 is TGTGCCAGCAGCTCAGTGCAGGGCCCCGGCACTGAAGCTTTCTTT. It encodes CASSSVQGPGTEAFF.

The chain uses TRBV6-1 and TRBJ1-2; D perhaps matches TRBD1 (5 bases). Germline CDR1 and CDR2: MNHNS and SASEGT. V was trimmed by 5 bases and J by 2 bases, leaving 12 bases between them. This CDR3 is built from 14 residues. CDR3 bases: TGTGCCAGCAGTAGGGACGTGAAGAACTATGGCTACACCTTC. Protein sequence: CASSRDVKNYGYTF.

The V and J genes are TRBV9 and TRBJ1-2; no clear D gene. This CDR3 contains 14 residues. The germline V gene encodes CDR1 SGDLS and CDR2 YYNGEE. Trimming removed 1 base at V and 1 base at J, with 8 bases between. The CDR3 loop is CASSVRDYNYGYTF. The CDR3 coding sequence is TGTGCCAGCAGCGTAAGGGATTATAACTATGGCTACACCTTC. The full variable domain, in which reference TRBV9 and TRBJ1-2 provide the parts outside the CDR3, is DSGVTQTPKHLITATGQRVTLRCSPRSGDLSVYWYQQSLDQGLQFLIQYYNGEERAKGNILERFSAQQFPDLHSELNLSSLELGDSALYFCASSVRDYNYGYTFGSGTRLTVV.

This clone has just a few counts. The chain employs TRBV6-4 and TRBJ2-1, with 12 positions matching TRBD2. The CDR3 is 15 amino acids. J gave up 4 bases and V 3 bases, and 1 base lay outside the gene matches. The V gene's germline CDR1 is MRHNA and CDR2 SNTAGT. The CDR3 loop reads CASSDTSGGYNEQFF. The CDR3 region has the DNA TGTGCCAGCAGTGATACTAGCGGGGGGTACAATGAGCAGTTCTTC.

The rearrangement links TRBV19 to TRBJ1-3, with a tentative D call TRBD1 (6 bases). The germline CDR1 and CDR2 sequences are LNHDA and SQIVND (reference sequence). CDR3 size: 14 residues. The V gene lost 6 bases and the J gene lost 2 bases, with 11 bases spanning the gap. In DNA form, the CDR3 reads TGTGCCAGTAGCCTAGACAGGCCTGGAAACACCATATATTTT. This codes for CASSLDRPGNTIYF.

This clone was recorded only once. The chain employs TRBV1 and TRBJ2-2; the table's D call, TRBD2, has no DNA check behind it. TRBV1 has pseudogene status. CDR3 length: 15 residues. CDR3 bases: TGCACCAGCAGCCAACTGGGACTAGCGGGCGGGGAGCTGTTTTTT. This codes for CTSSQLGLAGGELFF.

The chain couples TRBV5-1 to TRBJ2-1, with 7 bases that match TRBD2. This CDR3 spans 16 amino acids. The ends lost 0 bases at V and 7 bases at J; junction bases unmatched: 10. The germline CDR1 and CDR2 sequences are SGHRS and YFSETQ. The DNA of the CDR3 is TGCGCCAGCAGCTTGGAATGGGCGGGGGAAGATAATGAGCAGTTCTTC. This sequence encodes CASSLEWAGEDNEQFF. The entire variable domain, with the rest obtained from reference TRBV5-1 and TRBJ2-1, is as follows: KAGVTQTPRYLIKTRGQQVTLSCSPISGHRSVSWYQQTPGQGLQFLFEYFSETQRNKGNFPGRFSGRQFSNSRSEMNVSTLELGDSALYLCASSLEWAGEDNEQFFGPGTRLTVL.

V gene TRBV19 combines with J gene TRBJ1-3, with D possibly matching TRBD1 (5 bases). Germline CDR1 LNHDA, CDR2 SQIVND (reference sequence). The CDR3 runs 15 residues. V dropped 4 bases and J dropped 2 bases, with 12 bases sitting between them. CDR3 protein: CASSRKGNPGNTIYF. The CDR3 DNA sequence: TGTGCCAGTAGTAGGAAGGGGAATCCTGGAAACACCATATATTTT.

The CDR3 region is CASTDTLQGAAQQYF. In nucleotides, the CDR3 is TGTGCCAGTACCGATACCCTGCAGGGGGCAGCGCAGCAGTACTTC. The chain couples TRBV19 to TRBJ2-7, with 8 nucleotides matching TRBD1. V lost 7 bases to trimming and J lost 8 bases; unmatched junction nucleotides: 16. The CDR3 loop spans 15 amino acids. The germline V gene encodes CDR1 LNHDA and CDR2 SQIVND (reference sequence).

The chain has TRBV27 and TRBJ2-2; possible D gene TRBD2, 6 bases. The CDR3 has 18 amino acids. Germline CDR1 is MNHEY and CDR2 is SMNVEV (reference sequence). V lost 3 bases to trimming and J lost 5 bases, with 22 bases between them. CDR3 amino acids: CASSLFSSKVGGTGELFF. For the CDR3, the DNA is TGTGCCAGCAGTTTGTTTTCAAGTAAGGTCGGGGGAACCGGGGAGCTGTTTTTT.

The chain is built from TRBV27 and TRBJ2-7, with D perhaps TRBD1 or TRBD2 (5 bases each). The CDR3 extends over 15 amino acids. Germline V gene data show CDR1 as MNHEY and CDR2 as SMNVEV (reference sequence). The V end lost 3 bases, the J end lost 2 bases, and 14 bases lay between the germline ends. CDR3 protein: CASSFGDEIPYEQYF. The CDR3 DNA is TGTGCCAGCAGTTTCGGGGACGAGATCCCCTACGAGCAGTACTTC.

The rearrangement uses TRBV5-6 and TRBJ2-1; D tentatively fits TRBD1 or TRBD2 (6 bases each). Germline CDR1 SGHDT, CDR2 YYEEEE. The CDR3 runs 16 residues. Trimming took off 4 bases at V and 0 bases at J, with 14 bases between the two ends. The CDR3 is CASSLSGGVSYNEQFF. Here the CDR3 DNA reads TGTGCCAGCAGCCTCTCCGGGGGCGTCTCCTACAATGAGCAGTTCTTC. The full variable domain, rest sourced from reference TRBV5-6 and TRBJ2-1, is DAGVTQSPTHLIKTRGQQVTLRCSPKSGHDTVSWYQQALGQGPQFIFQYYEEEERQRGNFPDRFSGHQFPNYSSELNVNALLLGDSALYLCASSLSGGVSYNEQFFGPGTRLTVL.